Below, 16 T cell receptor beta chains from the same sample are listed, as sequenced in a study of blood T cell repertoires in COVID-19. The method was immunoSEQ multiplex PCR; TCRdb's version includes in-frame clones alone and lacks a portion of them. The sample records some 130,000 clones, around 89% being singletons. Sequences were obtained from peripheral blood. Receptors originate from a man aged 50 or older with acute or convalescent COVID-19.

A single count supports this clone. V usage is TRBV5-5 and J usage is TRBJ2-2; weak D call: TRBD1 (6 bases). Germline CDR1 SGHKS, CDR2 YYEKEE (reference sequence). Trimming cost V 0 bases and J 2 bases, with 8 bases left between them. The CDR3 has 15 amino acids. CDR3 residues: CASSLGTDNTGELFF. In nucleotides, the CDR3 is TGTGCCAGCAGCTTGGGGACAGACAACACCGGGGAGCTGTTTTTT.

The V and J genes are TRBV19 and TRBJ2-7; 7 positions agree with TRBD2. The CDR3 is 12 amino acids. After removal of 7 bases from V and 3 bases from J, the junction contained 3 bases not matched to a gene. Germline V CDR1 and CDR2: LNHDA, SQIVND (reference sequence). The CDR3 DNA follows: TGTGCCAGTAACGAGCGGGGCTACGAGCAGTACTTC. Its translation: CASNERGYEQYF. The whole variable domain, filled in from reference TRBV19 and TRBJ2-7, reads DGGITQSPKYLFRKEGQNVTLSCEQNLNHDAMYWYRQDPGQGLRLIYYSQIVNDFQKGDIAEGYSVSREKKESFPLTVTSAQKNPTAFYLCASNERGYEQYFGPGTRLTVT.

V and J are TRBV27 and TRBJ1-3, with 9 bases that match TRBD1. The J segment lost 1 base and the V segment lost 5 bases, leaving 3 bases of the junction unmatched. Germline V gene data show CDR1 as MNHEY and CDR2 as SMNVEV (reference sequence). The CDR3 is made up of 15 amino acids. The CDR3: CASSADRGSGNTIYF. In DNA, the CDR3 is TGTGCCAGCAGTGCCGACAGGGGGTCTGGAAACACCATATATTTT.

The V and J genes are TRBV4-2 and TRBJ1-1; 10 bases align to TRBD1. Germline values: CDR1 LGHNA, CDR2 YNFKEQ. Trimming took 6 bases from V and 1 from J; bases not matched to a gene: 2. This CDR3 region has 14 residues. The CDR3 is CASRRDRGNTEAFF. The CDR3 DNA follows: TGTGCCAGCAGGCGGGACAGGGGGAACACTGAAGCTTTCTTT.

In its sample, this clone was seen once. CDR3 sequence reads: CASSTPGGWAAQHF. The CDR3 DNA follows: TGTGCCAGTAGTACCCCCGGAGGCTGGGCCGCCCAGCATTTT. V gene TRBV19 combines with J gene TRBJ1-5; no definite D call. V gave up 4 bases and J gave up 11 bases, with 18 bases separating them. The CDR3 length is 14 residues. In germline, CDR1 is LNHDA, CDR2 SQIVND (reference sequence).

The CDR3 sequence: CASSHPTTGGSFAEAFF. In nucleotides, the CDR3 is TGTGCCAGCAGCCACCCCACCACAGGGGGCAGTTTCGCTGAAGCTTTCTTT. The rearrangement uses TRBV3-1 (or the pseudogene TRBV3-2) and TRBJ1-1; TRBD1 agrees at 9 bases. J was trimmed by 6 bases and V by 3 bases; bases with no gene match: 14. Germline CDR1 and CDR2: LGHDT and YNNKEL (reference sequence). The CDR3 sequence is 17 residues long.

This rearrangement joins TRBV28 to TRBJ2-2; D possibly corresponds to TRBD1 (6 bases). CDR1 and CDR2 (germline): MDHEN, SYDVKM. V shed 7 bases and J shed 5 bases, with 11 bases lying between them. This CDR3 contains 13 residues. CDR3 loop: CASTSRGTGELFF. The CDR3 DNA follows: TGTGCCAGCACCAGTAGGGGGACCGGGGAGCTGTTTTTT.

The rearrangement joins TRBV24-1 to TRBJ2-2; 7 bases fit TRBD1. J gave up 6 bases and V 0 bases, and 3 bases lay outside the gene matches. Germline values: CDR1 KGHDR, CDR2 SFDVKD. There are 15 residues in the CDR3. CDR3 region: CATSDLTTGAGELFF. The CDR3 nucleotides read TGTGCCACCAGTGATTTGACTACAGGGGCCGGGGAGCTGTTTTTT.

The chain couples TRBV2 to TRBJ1-1; D unclear. The CDR3 is 12 amino acids. The V gene lost 8 bases and the J gene lost 1 base, with 8 bases spanning the gap. The germline gives CDR1 SNHLY, CDR2 FYNNEI. This chain's CDR3 is CASSRENTEAFF. The CDR3 region has the DNA TGTGCCAGCTCCCGGGAGAACACTGAAGCTTTCTTT. The full variable domain, with the rest looked up from reference TRBV2 and TRBJ1-1, is EPEVTQTPSHQVTQMGQEVILRCVPISNHLYFYWYRQILGQKVEFLVSFYNNEISEKSEIFDDQFSVERPDGSNFTLKIRSTKLEDSAMYFCASSRENTEAFFGQGTRLTVV.

The chain joins TRBV2 to TRBJ1-4; TRBD1 is a possible D gene (5 bases). There are 14 residues in the CDR3. Germline V gene sequence: CDR1 SNHLY, CDR2 FYNNEI. V lost 4 bases to trimming and J lost 7 bases, with 13 bases between them. The CDR3 bases are TGTGCCAGCAGTGCCGCGGGGGGGGGTGAAAAACTGTTTTTT. Translated, it gives CASSAAGGGEKLFF.

The table lists this clone with a count of one. This chain joins TRBV7-2 and TRBJ1-5; 7 nucleotides line up with TRBD1. Germline V CDR1 and CDR2: SGHTA, FQGNSA. The trim removed 3 bases at V and 7 bases at J, leaving 6 bases unmatched. CDR3 length: 14 amino acids. CDR3 coding DNA: TGTGCCAGCAGCTTGACAGGGTCATACCAGCCCCAGCATTTT. This codes for CASSLTGSYQPQHF. The whole variable domain, filled in from reference TRBV7-2 and TRBJ1-5, reads GAGVSQSPSNKVTEKGKDVELRCDPISGHTALYWYRQSLGQGLEFLIYFQGNSAPDKSGLPSDRFSAERTGGSVSTLTIQRTQQEDSAVYLCASSLTGSYQPQHFGDGTRLSIL.

This rearrangement joins TRBV5-1 to TRBJ1-1; a possible D gene is TRBD1 (6 bases). CDR1 and CDR2 (germline): SGHRS, YFSETQ. V was shortened by 3 bases and J by 4 bases, with 10 bases between the two germline ends. The CDR3 is made up of 13 amino acids. This CDR3 reads CASSYGQRTEAFF. Here the CDR3 DNA reads TGCGCCAGCAGCTATGGACAGCGCACTGAAGCTTTCTTT. Full variable domain (rest looked up from reference TRBV5-1 and TRBJ1-1): KAGVTQTPRYLIKTRGQQVTLSCSPISGHRSVSWYQQTPGQGLQFLFEYFSETQRNKGNFPGRFSGRQFSNSRSEMNVSTLELGDSALYLCASSYGQRTEAFFGQGTRLTVV.

This chain connects TRBV5-1 to TRBJ2-2, with 7 bases lining up with TRBD2. The CDR3 is 15 residues long. Trimming at V came to 4 bases and at J to 4 bases, leaving 7 bases not matched to a gene. Germline V gene sequence: CDR1 SGHRS, CDR2 YFSETQ. The CDR3, as DNA: TGCGCCAGCAGCCTCCGGGGCGGGAGCACCGGGGAGCTGTTTTTT. This encodes CASSLRGGSTGELFF.

The gene calls are TRBV7-9 and TRBJ2-5; 8 bases are a match to TRBD2. Trimming took 5 bases from V and 3 from J; bases not matched to a gene: 8. Germline CDR1 SEHNR, CDR2 FQNEAQ (reference sequence). The CDR3 is 15 residues long. In DNA, the CDR3 is TGTGCCAGCAGCGCTTCTAGCGGGCTCAAAGAGACCCAGTACTTC. Its translation is CASSASSGLKETQYF.

CDR3 nucleotides: TGTGCCAGCAGACCCGGGGGTGTAGGATCACCCCTCCACTTT. This gives the protein CASRPGGVGSPLHF. This chain connects TRBV7-8 to TRBJ1-6, with a possible D match to TRBD1 (5 bases). V was clipped by 6 bases and J by 10 bases, with 16 bases between them. Germline V gene data show CDR1 as SGHVS and CDR2 as FQNEAQ. This CDR3 has 14 residues.

This clone appeared a few times. The chain recombines TRBV2 with TRBJ1-5; D call uncertain. Trimming cost V 4 bases and J 5 bases, with 12 bases left between them. Germline CDR1 reads SNHLY; CDR2 reads FYNNEI. The CDR3 spans 14 residues. DNA of the CDR3: TGTGCCAGCAGTGCGCCAAACTCTCATCAGCCCCAGCATTTT. It yields the protein CASSAPNSHQPQHF.